These 4 T cell receptor beta chains originate from one sample sequenced in a study of molecular identifiers for immune sequencing clone quantification. MiXCR was run by TCRdb on the PCR reads, yielding one entry per CDR3 protein. The repertoire holds 400,000 to 600,000 distinct CDR3 sequences, 25% seen once, with roughly 0.79% in the top ten. What was sequenced was naive CD8+ T cells from blood, with Jurkat cell RNA spiked in. Subset specified: FACS-sorted CD8+CD4-CCR7+CD45RA+ naive T cells. The receptors derive from a human donor in good health. Some libraries in this study had Jurkat cell RNA spiked in.

Regarding this clonotype: The CDR3 end shows no conserved phenylalanine or tryptophan, and so a read error is likely. The genes are TRBV6-6 and TRBJ2-1, with TRBD2 matching over 11 bases. CDR1 is MNHNY, CDR2 SVGAGI, per germline (reference sequence). V shed 7 bases, J shed 9 bases, and the junction held 2 bases outside the gene matches. CDR3 size: 12 residues. This CDR3 reads CASKLAGVEQFL. CDR3 DNA: TGTGCCAGCAAACTAGCGGGAGTTGAGCAGTTCCTC.

This rearrangement joins TRBV12-3 or TRBV12-4 to TRBJ2-5; 7 nucleotides agree with TRBD1. V lost 5 bases and J lost 3; bases outside the gene matches: 9. This CDR3 has 15 amino acids. The chain's CDR3 is CASSPYTGTEETQYF. The CDR3 bases are TGTGCCAGCAGTCCGTATACCGGGACAGAAGAGACCCAGTACTTC.

This clonotype was counted a few times. J is TRBJ1-1 and V is TRBV10-3; maybe TRBD1 (5 bases). The CDR3 contains 14 residues. Germline loops: CDR1 ENHRY, CDR2 SYGVKD. V lost 3 bases and J 4 bases, leaving 12 bases between the germline ends. Here the CDR3 reads CAISDPTGSTEAFF. DNA of the CDR3: TGTGCCATCAGTGATCCAACAGGTAGCACTGAAGCTTTCTTT.

On this clonotype: A much larger clonotype is one base distant, so this may be a read error. V gene TRBV6-5 combines with J gene TRBJ2-3, with D uncertain. This CDR3 spans 15 amino acids. Trimming took 4 bases from V and 3 from J, leaving 14 bases between them. Germline loops: CDR1 MNHEY, CDR2 SVGAGI. The CDR3 sequence is CASSCSVSDTDTQYF. CDR3 nucleotides: TGTGCCAGCAGTTGCTCGGTATCCGATACAGATACGCAGTATTTT.